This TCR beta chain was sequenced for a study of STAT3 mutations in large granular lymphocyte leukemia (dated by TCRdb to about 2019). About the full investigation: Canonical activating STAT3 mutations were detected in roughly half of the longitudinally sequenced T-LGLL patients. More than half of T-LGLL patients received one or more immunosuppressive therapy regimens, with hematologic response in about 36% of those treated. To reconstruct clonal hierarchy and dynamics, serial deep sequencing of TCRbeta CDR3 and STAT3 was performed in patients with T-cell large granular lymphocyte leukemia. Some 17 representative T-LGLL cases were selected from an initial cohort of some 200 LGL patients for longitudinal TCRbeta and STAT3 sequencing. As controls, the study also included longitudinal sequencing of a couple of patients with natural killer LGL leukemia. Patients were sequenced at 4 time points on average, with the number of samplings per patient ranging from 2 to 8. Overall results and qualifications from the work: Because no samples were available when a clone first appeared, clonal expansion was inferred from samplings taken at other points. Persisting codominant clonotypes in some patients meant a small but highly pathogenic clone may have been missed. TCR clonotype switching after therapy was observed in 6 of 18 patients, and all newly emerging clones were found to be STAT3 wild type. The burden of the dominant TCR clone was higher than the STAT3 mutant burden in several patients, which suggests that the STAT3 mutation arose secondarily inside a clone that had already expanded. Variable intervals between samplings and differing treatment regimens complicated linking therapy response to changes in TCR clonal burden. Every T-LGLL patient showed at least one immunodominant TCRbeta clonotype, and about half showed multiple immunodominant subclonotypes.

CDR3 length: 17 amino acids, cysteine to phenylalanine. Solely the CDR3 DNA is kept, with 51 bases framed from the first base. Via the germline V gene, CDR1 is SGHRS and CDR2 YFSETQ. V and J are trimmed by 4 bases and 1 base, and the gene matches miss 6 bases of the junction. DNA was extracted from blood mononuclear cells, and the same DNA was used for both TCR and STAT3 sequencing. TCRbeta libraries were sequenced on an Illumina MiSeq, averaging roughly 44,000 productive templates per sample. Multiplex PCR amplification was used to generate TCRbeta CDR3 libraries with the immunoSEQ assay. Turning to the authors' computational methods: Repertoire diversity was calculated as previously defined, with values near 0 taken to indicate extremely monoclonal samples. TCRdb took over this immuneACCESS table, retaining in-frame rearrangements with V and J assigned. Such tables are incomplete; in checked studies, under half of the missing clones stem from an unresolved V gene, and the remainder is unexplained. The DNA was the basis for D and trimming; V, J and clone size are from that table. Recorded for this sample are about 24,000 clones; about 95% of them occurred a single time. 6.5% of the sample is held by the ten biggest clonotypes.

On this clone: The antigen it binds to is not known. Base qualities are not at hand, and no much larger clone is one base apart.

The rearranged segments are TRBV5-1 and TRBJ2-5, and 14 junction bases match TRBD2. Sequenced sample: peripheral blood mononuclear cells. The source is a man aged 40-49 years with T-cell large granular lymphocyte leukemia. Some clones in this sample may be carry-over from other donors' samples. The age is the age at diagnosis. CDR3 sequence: CASSLSGTSGGQETQYF. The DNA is TGCGCCAGCAGCCTCTCCGGGACTAGCGGGGGCCAAGAGACCCAGTACTTC. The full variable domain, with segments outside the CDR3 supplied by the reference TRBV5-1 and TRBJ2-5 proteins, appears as KAGVTQTPRYLIKTRGQQVTLSCSPISGHRSVSWYQQTPGQGLQFLFEYFSETQRNKGNFPGRFSGRQFSNSRSEMNVSTLELGDSALYLCASSLSGTSGGQETQYFGPGTRLLVL.